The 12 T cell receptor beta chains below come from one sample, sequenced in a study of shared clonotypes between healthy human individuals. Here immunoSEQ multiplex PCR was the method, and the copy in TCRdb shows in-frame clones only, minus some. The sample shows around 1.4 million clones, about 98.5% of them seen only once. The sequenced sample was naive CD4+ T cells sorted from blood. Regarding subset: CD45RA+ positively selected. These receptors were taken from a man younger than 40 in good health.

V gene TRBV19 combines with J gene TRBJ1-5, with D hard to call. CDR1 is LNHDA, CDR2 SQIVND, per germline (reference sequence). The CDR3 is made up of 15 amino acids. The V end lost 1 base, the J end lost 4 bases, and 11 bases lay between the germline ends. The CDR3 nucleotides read TGTGCCAGTAGTATAGTGTTTACGGGAAATCAGCCCCAGCATTTT. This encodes CASSIVFTGNQPQHF.

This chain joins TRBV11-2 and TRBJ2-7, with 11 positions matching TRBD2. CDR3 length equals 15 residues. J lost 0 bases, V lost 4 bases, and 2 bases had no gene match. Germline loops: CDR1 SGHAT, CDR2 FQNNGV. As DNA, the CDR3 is TGTGCCAGCAGCTCGGGACTAGCGGACTCCTACGAGCAGTACTTC. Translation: CASSSGLADSYEQYF.

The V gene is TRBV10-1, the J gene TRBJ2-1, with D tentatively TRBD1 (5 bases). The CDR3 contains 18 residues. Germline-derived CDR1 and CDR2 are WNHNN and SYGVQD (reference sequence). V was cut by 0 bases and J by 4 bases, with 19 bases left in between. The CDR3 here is CASSESGQVPLKYNEQFF. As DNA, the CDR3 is TGCGCCAGCAGTGAGTCAGGACAAGTCCCCCTAAAGTACAATGAGCAGTTCTTC.

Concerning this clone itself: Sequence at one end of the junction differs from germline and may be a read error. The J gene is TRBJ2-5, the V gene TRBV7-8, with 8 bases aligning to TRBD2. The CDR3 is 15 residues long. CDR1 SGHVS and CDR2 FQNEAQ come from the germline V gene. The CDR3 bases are TGTGCCGGCAGATCCGAGCGGGAGAACCAAGAGACCCAGTACTTC. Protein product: CAGRSERENQETQYF.

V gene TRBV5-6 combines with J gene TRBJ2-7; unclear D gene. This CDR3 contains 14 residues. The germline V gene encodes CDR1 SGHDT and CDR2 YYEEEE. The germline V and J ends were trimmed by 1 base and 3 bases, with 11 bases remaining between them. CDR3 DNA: TGTGCCAGCAGCTTGTCCTCCACGGACTACGAGCAGTACTTC. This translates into CASSLSSTDYEQYF.

DNA of the CDR3: TGCAGCGCTCTCGGCGGGGAGCTGTTTTTT. It specifies CSALGGELFF. J is TRBJ2-2 and V is TRBV20-1, with unresolved D. Germline loops: CDR1 DFQATT, CDR2 SNEGSKA (reference sequence). CDR3 length: 10 residues.

This chain's CDR3 is CASSSISWGLNSYEQYF. CDR3 bases: TGTGCCAGCAGCTCTATCTCGTGGGGGTTAAACTCCTACGAGCAGTACTTC. The chain has TRBV11-2 and TRBJ2-7; either TRBD1 or TRBD2 may fit D (5 bases each). Germline CDR1 and CDR2: SGHAT and FQNNGV. This CDR3 comprises 17 residues. The ends were cut back, 4 bases at V and 0 bases at J, with 19 bases in the middle.

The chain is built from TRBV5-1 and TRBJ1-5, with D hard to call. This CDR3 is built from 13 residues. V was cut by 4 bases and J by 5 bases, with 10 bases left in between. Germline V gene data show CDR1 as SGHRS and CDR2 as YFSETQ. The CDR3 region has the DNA TGCGCCAGCAGCACGGACCCCCATCAGCCCCAGCATTTT. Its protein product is CASSTDPHQPQHF.

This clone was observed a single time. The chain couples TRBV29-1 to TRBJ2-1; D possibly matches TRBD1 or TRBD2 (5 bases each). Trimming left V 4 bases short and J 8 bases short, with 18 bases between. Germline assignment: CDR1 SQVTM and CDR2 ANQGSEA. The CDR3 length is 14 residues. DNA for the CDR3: TGCAGCGTTGTTGAGAGGAAGGGGAGTCATGAGCAGTTCTTC. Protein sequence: CSVVERKGSHEQFF.

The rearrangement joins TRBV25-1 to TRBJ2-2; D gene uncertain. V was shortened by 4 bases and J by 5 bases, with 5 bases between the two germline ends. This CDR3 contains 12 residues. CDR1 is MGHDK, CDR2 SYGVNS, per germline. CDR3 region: CASSAVTGELFF. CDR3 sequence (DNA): TGTGCCAGCAGTGCAGTTACCGGGGAGCTGTTTTTT. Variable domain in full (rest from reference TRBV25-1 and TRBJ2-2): EADIYQTPRYLVIGTGKKITLECSQTMGHDKMYWYQQDPGMELHLIHYSYGVNSTEKGDLSSESTVSRIRTEHFPLTLESARPSHTSQYLCASSAVTGELFFGEGSRLTVL.

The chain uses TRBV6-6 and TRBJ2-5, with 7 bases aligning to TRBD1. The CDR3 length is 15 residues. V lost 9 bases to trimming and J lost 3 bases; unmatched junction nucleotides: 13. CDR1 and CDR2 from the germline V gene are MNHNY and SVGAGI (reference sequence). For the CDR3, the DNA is TGTGCCAGTAGAAGCTCCGGGACAGTGAAAGAGACCCAGTACTTC. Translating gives CASRSSGTVKETQYF.

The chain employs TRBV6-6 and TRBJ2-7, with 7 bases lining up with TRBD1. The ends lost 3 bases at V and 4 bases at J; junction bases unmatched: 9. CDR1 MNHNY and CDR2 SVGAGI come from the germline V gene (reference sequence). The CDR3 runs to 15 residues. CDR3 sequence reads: CASSYTPDRRYEQYF. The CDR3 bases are TGTGCCAGCAGTTATACTCCGGACAGGCGTTACGAGCAGTACTTC.